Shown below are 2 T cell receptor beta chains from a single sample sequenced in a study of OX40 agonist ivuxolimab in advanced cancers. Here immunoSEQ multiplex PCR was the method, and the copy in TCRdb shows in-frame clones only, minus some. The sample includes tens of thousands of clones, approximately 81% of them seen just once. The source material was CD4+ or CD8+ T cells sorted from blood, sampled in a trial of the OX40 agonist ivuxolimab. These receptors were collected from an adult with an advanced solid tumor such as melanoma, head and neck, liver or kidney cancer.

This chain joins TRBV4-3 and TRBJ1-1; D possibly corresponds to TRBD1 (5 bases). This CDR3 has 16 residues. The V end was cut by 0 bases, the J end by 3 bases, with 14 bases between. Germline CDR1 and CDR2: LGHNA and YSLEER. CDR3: CASSQDGSQGYTEAFF. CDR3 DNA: TGCGCCAGCAGCCAAGACGGGTCGCAGGGCTACACTGAAGCTTTCTTT.

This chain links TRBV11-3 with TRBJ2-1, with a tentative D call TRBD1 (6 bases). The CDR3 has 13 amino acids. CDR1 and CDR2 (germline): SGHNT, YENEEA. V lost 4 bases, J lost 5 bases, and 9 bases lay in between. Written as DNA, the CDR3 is TGTGCCAGCAGCTCAGGGGATCACAATGAGCAGTTCTTC. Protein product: CASSSGDHNEQFF.